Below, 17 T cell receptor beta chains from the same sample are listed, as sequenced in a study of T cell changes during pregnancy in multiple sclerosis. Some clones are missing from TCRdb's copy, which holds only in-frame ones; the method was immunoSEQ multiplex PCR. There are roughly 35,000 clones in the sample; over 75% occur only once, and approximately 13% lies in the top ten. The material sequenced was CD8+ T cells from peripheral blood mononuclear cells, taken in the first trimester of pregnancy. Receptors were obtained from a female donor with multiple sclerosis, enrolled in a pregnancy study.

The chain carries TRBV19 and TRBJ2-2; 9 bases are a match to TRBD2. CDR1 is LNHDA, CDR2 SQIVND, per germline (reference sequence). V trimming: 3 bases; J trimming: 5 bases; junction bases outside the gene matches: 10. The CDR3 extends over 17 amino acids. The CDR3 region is CASSIWLAGSSTGELFF. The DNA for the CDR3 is TGTGCCAGTAGTATTTGGCTAGCGGGGAGCTCTACCGGGGAGCTGTTTTTT.

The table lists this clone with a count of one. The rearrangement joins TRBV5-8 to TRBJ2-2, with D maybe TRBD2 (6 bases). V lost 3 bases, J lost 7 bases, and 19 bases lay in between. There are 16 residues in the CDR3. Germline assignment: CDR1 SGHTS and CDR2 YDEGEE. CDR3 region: CASSWEVAVGGGELFF. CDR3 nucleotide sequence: TGTGCCAGCAGCTGGGAGGTGGCAGTTGGCGGCGGGGAGCTGTTTTTT.

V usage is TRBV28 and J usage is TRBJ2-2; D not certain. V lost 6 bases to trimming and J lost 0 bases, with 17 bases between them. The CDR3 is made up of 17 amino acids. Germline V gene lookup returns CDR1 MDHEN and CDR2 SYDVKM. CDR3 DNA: TGTGCCAGCAGCGACCCGTCGCTAGGTCCGAACACCGGGGAGCTGTTTTTT. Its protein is CASSDPSLGPNTGELFF. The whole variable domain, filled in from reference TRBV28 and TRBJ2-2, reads DVKVTQSSRYLVKRTGEKVFLECVQDMDHENMFWYRQDPGLGLRLIYFSYDVKMKEKGDIPEGYSVSREKKERFSLILESASTNQTSMYLCASSDPSLGPNTGELFFGEGSRLTVL.

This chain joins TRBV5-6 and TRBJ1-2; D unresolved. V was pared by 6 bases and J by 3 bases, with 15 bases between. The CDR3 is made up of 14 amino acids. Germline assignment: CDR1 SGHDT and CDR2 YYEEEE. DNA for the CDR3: TGTGCCAGCACCTTCGGGAGGTTAGACTATGGCTACACCTTC. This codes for CASTFGRLDYGYTF. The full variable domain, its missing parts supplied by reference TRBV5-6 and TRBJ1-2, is DAGVTQSPTHLIKTRGQQVTLRCSPKSGHDTVSWYQQALGQGPQFIFQYYEEEERQRGNFPDRFSGHQFPNYSSELNVNALLLGDSALYLCASTFGRLDYGYTFGSGTRLTVV.

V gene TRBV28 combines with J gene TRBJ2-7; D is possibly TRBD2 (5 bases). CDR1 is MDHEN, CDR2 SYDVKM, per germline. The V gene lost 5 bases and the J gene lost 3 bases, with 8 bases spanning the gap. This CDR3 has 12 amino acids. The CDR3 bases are TGTGCCAGCAGTCGCGGGTACTACGAGCAGTACTTC. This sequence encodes CASSRGYYEQYF.

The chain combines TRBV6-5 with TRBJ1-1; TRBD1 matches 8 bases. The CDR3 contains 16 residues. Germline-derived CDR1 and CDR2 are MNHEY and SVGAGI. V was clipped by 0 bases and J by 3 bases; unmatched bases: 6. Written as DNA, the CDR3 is TGTGCCAGCAGTTACTCGGTGACAGGGGACGACACTGAAGCTTTCTTT. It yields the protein CASSYSVTGDDTEAFF.

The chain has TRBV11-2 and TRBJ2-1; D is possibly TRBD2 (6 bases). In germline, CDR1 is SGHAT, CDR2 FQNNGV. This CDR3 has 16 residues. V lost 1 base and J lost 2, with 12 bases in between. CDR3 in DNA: TGTGCCAGCAGCTTAGGGACGGGAGCCACCTACAATGAGCAGTTCTTC. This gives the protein CASSLGTGATYNEQFF.

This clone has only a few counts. The CDR3 coding sequence is TGCGCCAGCAGCCCGTGGAAGGACAGCAACACTGAAGCTTTCTTT. Its translation is CASSPWKDSNTEAFF. The gene calls are TRBV4-3 and TRBJ1-1; perhaps TRBD1 as D (6 bases). V lost 4 bases and J 2 bases, leaving 14 bases between the germline ends. Looked up from germline, CDR1 is LGHNA and CDR2 is YSLEER. This CDR3 comprises 15 residues.

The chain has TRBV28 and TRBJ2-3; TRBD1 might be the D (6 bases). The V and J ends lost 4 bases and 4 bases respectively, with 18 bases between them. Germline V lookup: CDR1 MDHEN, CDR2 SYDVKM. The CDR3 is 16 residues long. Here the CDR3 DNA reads TGTGCCAGCAGTTCCATCATACAGGGCGTCGCAGATACGCAGTATTTT. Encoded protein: CASSSIIQGVADTQYF.

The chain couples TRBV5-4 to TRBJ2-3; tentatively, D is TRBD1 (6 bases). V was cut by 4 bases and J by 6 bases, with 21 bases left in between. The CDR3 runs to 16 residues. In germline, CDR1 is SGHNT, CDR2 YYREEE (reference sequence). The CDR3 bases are TGTGCCAGCAGCCTAGGGGCGGGCCGTAGGGGGGATACGCAGTATTTT. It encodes CASSLGAGRRGDTQYF.

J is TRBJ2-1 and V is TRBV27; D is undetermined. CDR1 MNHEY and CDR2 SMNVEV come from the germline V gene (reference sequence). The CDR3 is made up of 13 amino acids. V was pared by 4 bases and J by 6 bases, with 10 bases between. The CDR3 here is CASSSFNSNEQFF. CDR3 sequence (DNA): TGTGCCAGCAGTTCCTTTAATTCCAATGAGCAGTTCTTC.

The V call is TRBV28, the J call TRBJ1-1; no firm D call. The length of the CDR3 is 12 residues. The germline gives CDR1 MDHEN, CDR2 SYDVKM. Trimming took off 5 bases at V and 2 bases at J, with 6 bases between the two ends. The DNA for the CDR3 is TGTGCCAGCAGTGAAGCTAACACTGAAGCTTTCTTT. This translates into CASSEANTEAFF. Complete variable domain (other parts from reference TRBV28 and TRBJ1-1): DVKVTQSSRYLVKRTGEKVFLECVQDMDHENMFWYRQDPGLGLRLIYFSYDVKMKEKGDIPEGYSVSREKKERFSLILESASTNQTSMYLCASSEANTEAFFGQGTRLTVV.

CDR3 bases: TGTGCCAGCAGCCTCGGCGGGGGGAACACTGAAGCTTTCTTT. Amino acids: CASSLGGGNTEAFF. The chain uses TRBV5-6 and TRBJ1-1; tentative D call: TRBD1 (5 bases). The length of the CDR3 is 14 residues. CDR1 and CDR2 from the germline V gene are SGHDT and YYEEEE. The V end lost 4 bases, the J end lost 1 base, and 11 bases lay between the germline ends.

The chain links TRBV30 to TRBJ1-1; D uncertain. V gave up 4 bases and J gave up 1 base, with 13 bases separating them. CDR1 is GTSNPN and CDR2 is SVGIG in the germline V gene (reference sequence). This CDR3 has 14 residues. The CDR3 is CAWNILRGNTEAFF. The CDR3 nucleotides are TGTGCCTGGAATATACTCAGAGGGAACACTGAAGCTTTCTTT. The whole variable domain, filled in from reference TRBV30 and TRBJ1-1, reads SQTIHQWPATLVQPVGSPLSLECTVEGTSNPNLYWYRQAAGRGLQLLFYSVGIGQISSEVPQNLSASRPQDRQFILSSKKLLLSDSGFYLCAWNILRGNTEAFFGQGTRLTVV.

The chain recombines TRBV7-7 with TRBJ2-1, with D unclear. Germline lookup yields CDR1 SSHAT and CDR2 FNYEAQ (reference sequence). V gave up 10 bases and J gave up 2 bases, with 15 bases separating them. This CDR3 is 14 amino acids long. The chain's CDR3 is CAILSRVTYNEQFF. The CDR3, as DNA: TGTGCCATCCTGTCCCGGGTGACCTACAATGAGCAGTTCTTC.

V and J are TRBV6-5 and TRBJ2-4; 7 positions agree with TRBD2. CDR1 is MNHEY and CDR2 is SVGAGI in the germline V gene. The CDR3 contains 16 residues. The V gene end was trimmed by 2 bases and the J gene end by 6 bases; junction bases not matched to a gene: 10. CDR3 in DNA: TGTGCCAGCAGTTACGAGTCGGGGGAGGGCGGAAACATTCAGTACTTC. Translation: CASSYESGEGGNIQYF.

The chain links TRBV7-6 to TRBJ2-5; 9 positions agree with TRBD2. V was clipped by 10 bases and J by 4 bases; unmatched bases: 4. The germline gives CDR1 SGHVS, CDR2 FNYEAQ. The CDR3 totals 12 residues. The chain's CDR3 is CATRGGTETQYF. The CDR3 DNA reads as TGTGCCACGCGGGGGGGCACAGAGACCCAGTACTTC.